Detailed here is one T cell receptor beta chain. The antigen remains unidentified. This sample was included in a study of cytomegalovirus exposure and HLA in healthy donors. Regarding the study as a whole: First-cohort TCR clusters were later found to tend to co-occur in the approximately 110 validation repertoires. Most TCR sequences were uncommon, yet certain public TCRs appeared in many donors.

The V gene lost 3 bases and the J gene lost 2 bases, with 11 bases spanning the gap. Germline lookup yields CDR1 KGHSH and CDR2 LQKENI. This CDR3 spans 15 amino acids. Using immunoSEQ multiplex PCR, the repertoire was profiled, and TCRdb retains in-frame clones only, with some absent. The sample holds fewer than 150,000 clones, around nine tenths seen once. The TCR comes from a man aged 18-30 years in good health and CMV-seropositive. V and J are TRBV18 and TRBJ2-1, with D possibly TRBD2 on 6 matching bases. Sequencing input: PBMCs. Written as DNA, the CDR3 is TGTGCCAGCTCACCGGCGGGGAGCCCCTACAATGAGCAGTTCTTC. Amino acids: CASSPAGSPYNEQFF.